This section outlines one T cell receptor beta chain sequence together with its context. Repertoires were generated with immunoSEQ multiplex PCR, while TCRdb's copy carries only in-frame clones and drops some. The sample holds about 18,000 clones, roughly 72% seen once. This entry comes from a study of OX40 agonist ivuxolimab in advanced cancers. For the study at large: Patients received the agonistic anti-OX40 (CD134) antibody ivuxolimab.

This CDR3 is 14 amino acids long. The V gene's germline CDR1 is MDHEN and CDR2 SYDVKM. The V end lost 2 bases, the J end lost 3 bases, and 11 bases lay between the germline ends. The chain carries TRBV28 and TRBJ2-7; tentatively, D is TRBD1 or TRBD2 (5 bases each). This TCR came from an adult with an advanced solid tumor such as melanoma, head and neck, liver or kidney cancer. The sample here was CD4+ or CD8+ T cells sorted from blood, taken in a trial of the OX40 agonist ivuxolimab. CDR3 nucleotides: TGTGCCAGCAGTTTAGTTTCTGGGGGCTACGAGCAGTACTTC. This gives the protein CASSLVSGGYEQYF.